This is a list of T cell receptor beta chains from one sample in a study of vaccination and CD4 T cells after COVID-19. One entry per CDR3 protein results from TCRdb running MiXCR on the PCR reads. The sample lists fewer than 10,000 distinct CDR3 sequences, 30% to 35% seen once, with around a quarter in the top ten. No antigen is known for these receptors. The sample comprised CD4+ T cells from blood, cultured in vitro. The receptors were sampled from a human donor in good health. The CDR3 runs from the conserved cysteine through the conserved F or W. The D gene is left open where the match is weak. The size field is filled for only some rows; it gives once, few, many or a size class.

d_call: NA
j_call: TRBJ1-6
v_call: TRBV2
clone_size: few
cdr3_nt: TGTGCCAGCAGTGTCCGGGAGAGCCGACTTTCACCCCTCCACTTT
cdr3_aa: CASSVRESRLSPLHF

d_call: NA
j_call: TRBJ2-7
v_call: TRBV20-1
clone_size: NA
cdr3_nt: TGCAGTGCTAGAGATTCTACGCGTCTCTCCTACGAGCAGTACTTC
cdr3_aa: CSARDSTRLSYEQYF

d_call: NA
j_call: TRBJ2-5
v_call: TRBV18
clone_size: NA
cdr3_nt: TGTGCCAGCTCACCGTACAGAGAAGAGACCCAGTACTTC
cdr3_aa: CASSPYREETQYF

d_call: NA
j_call: TRBJ1-1
v_call: TRBV12-3/TRBV12-4
clone_size: few
cdr3_nt: TGTGCCAGCAGTAAGGGAACTGAAGCTTTCTTT
cdr3_aa: CASSKGTEAFF

d_call: TRBD1
j_call: TRBJ2-5
v_call: TRBV11-2
clone_size: NA
cdr3_nt: TGTGCCAGCAGCTTAGGGGCCCAGCAGGGGGCCTGGAAGACCCAGTACTTC
cdr3_aa: CASSLGAQQGAWKTQYF

d_call: NA
j_call: TRBJ2-5
v_call: TRBV30
clone_size: NA
cdr3_nt: TGTGCCTGGAGGGGCCTAGGGGGGAGGGCCATAGAGACCCAGTACTTC
cdr3_aa: CAWRGLGGRAIETQYF

d_call: NA
j_call: TRBJ2-2
v_call: TRBV6-2/TRBV6-3
clone_size: few
cdr3_nt: TGTGCCAGCAGTCAAGACACCGGGGAGCTGTTTTTT
cdr3_aa: CASSQDTGELFF

d_call: TRBD2
j_call: TRBJ2-2
v_call: TRBV7-6
clone_size: NA
cdr3_nt: TGTGCCAGCAGCTTATTAGGCGGGAGGAACACCGGGGAGCTGTTTTTT
cdr3_aa: CASSLLGGRNTGELFF

d_call: NA
j_call: TRBJ1-2
v_call: TRBV7-9
clone_size: medium-sized
cdr3_nt: TGTGCCAGCAGCTCGGGATTCGGTGGCTACACCTTC
cdr3_aa: CASSSGFGGYTF

d_call: NA
j_call: TRBJ2-5
v_call: TRBV20-1
clone_size: medium-sized
cdr3_nt: TGCAGTGCTAGAGATGGGCTTTCACCACAAGAGACCCAGTACTTC
cdr3_aa: CSARDGLSPQETQYF

d_call: TRBD1
j_call: TRBJ1-1
v_call: TRBV7-2
clone_size: few
cdr3_nt: TGTGCCAGCGCCTCGGGGGTAGGGGGCAAAGCTTTCTTT
cdr3_aa: CASASGVGGKAFF

d_call: NA
j_call: TRBJ2-7
v_call: TRBV20-1
clone_size: NA
cdr3_nt: TGCAGTGCTAGGGAGACTCCCCCCGAGCAGTACTTC
cdr3_aa: CSARETPPEQYF

d_call: NA
j_call: TRBJ2-7
v_call: TRBV30
clone_size: NA
cdr3_nt: TGTGCCTGGAGTGTCGCGTACGAGCAGTACTTC
cdr3_aa: CAWSVAYEQYF

d_call: TRBD1
j_call: TRBJ2-1
v_call: TRBV5-4
clone_size: NA
cdr3_nt: TGTGCCAGCGGCGGGACAGGGGGCTACAATGAGCAGTTCTTC
cdr3_aa: CASGGTGGYNEQFF

d_call: TRBD1
j_call: TRBJ2-3
v_call: TRBV20-1
clone_size: NA
cdr3_nt: TGCAGTGTCGCCGGGACAGGGAGCACGGATACGCAGTATTTT
cdr3_aa: CSVAGTGSTDTQYF

d_call: NA
j_call: TRBJ2-6
v_call: TRBV6-1
clone_size: few
cdr3_nt: TGTGCCAGCAGCCCCCGGGCCAACGTCCTGACTTTC
cdr3_aa: CASSPRANVLTF

d_call: NA
j_call: TRBJ1-3
v_call: TRBV27
clone_size: few
cdr3_nt: TGTGCCAGCAGTTTGTACGATCCCCGTGGAAACACCATATATTTT
cdr3_aa: CASSLYDPRGNTIYF

d_call: NA
j_call: TRBJ2-5
v_call: TRBV3-1
clone_size: few
cdr3_nt: TGTGCCAGCAGCCAAGGAATACAGGGCCAAGAGACCCAGTACTTC
cdr3_aa: CASSQGIQGQETQYF

d_call: NA
j_call: TRBJ1-6
v_call: TRBV7-2
clone_size: few
cdr3_nt: TGTGCCAGCAGCTTAAGTTCCTATAATTCACCCCTCCACTTT
cdr3_aa: CASSLSSYNSPLHF

d_call: NA
j_call: TRBJ2-5
v_call: TRBV6-1
clone_size: NA
cdr3_nt: TGTGCCAGCAGCCCGGACTTTCCCCAAGAGACCCAGTACTTC
cdr3_aa: CASSPDFPQETQYF

d_call: NA
j_call: TRBJ1-5
v_call: TRBV25-1
clone_size: NA
cdr3_nt: TGTGCCAGCAGTCAGAATAGCAATCAGCCCCAGCATTTT
cdr3_aa: CASSQNSNQPQHF

d_call: NA
j_call: TRBJ1-3
v_call: TRBV7-2
clone_size: few
cdr3_nt: TGTGCCAGCAGCTTAGTAGCTGGAAACACCATATATTTT
cdr3_aa: CASSLVAGNTIYF

d_call: TRBD2
j_call: TRBJ2-7
v_call: TRBV15
clone_size: NA
cdr3_nt: TGTGCCACCAGCAGCCGGAGGACTAGCGGGCGGGGCGAGCAGTACTTC
cdr3_aa: CATSSRRTSGRGEQYF

d_call: TRBD1
j_call: TRBJ1-2
v_call: TRBV6-4
clone_size: NA
cdr3_nt: TGTGCCAGCAGTCCGTTGGGACAGGGGGCAGAGAGGGGCTACACCTTC
cdr3_aa: CASSPLGQGAERGYTF

d_call: TRBD1
j_call: TRBJ1-5
v_call: TRBV7-9
clone_size: few
cdr3_nt: TGTGCCAGCAGCTGGACAGGGGGACAGCCCCAGCATTTT
cdr3_aa: CASSWTGGQPQHF

d_call: NA
j_call: TRBJ2-3
v_call: TRBV20-1
clone_size: NA
cdr3_nt: TGCAGCACGGGGGACAAGGACACAGATACGCAGTATTTT
cdr3_aa: CSTGDKDTDTQYF

d_call: NA
j_call: TRBJ2-1
v_call: TRBV20-1
clone_size: few
cdr3_nt: TGCAGTGCTAGAACGGCTAGCGCACGTAGGGAGCAGTTCTTC
cdr3_aa: CSARTASARREQFF

d_call: NA
j_call: TRBJ2-3
v_call: TRBV20-1
clone_size: NA
cdr3_nt: TGCAGTGCTAGAGAGTGGGCAGCTAACCCCTCCAATCAGCCCCAGTATTTT
cdr3_aa: CSAREWAANPSNQPQYF

d_call: NA
j_call: TRBJ2-7
v_call: TRBV20-1
clone_size: NA
cdr3_nt: TGCAGTGCTAGAGGCCATTTACTAGCAGGGGAGCAGTACTTC
cdr3_aa: CSARGHLLAGEQYF